The 21 T cell receptor beta chains presented below share a single source sample, sequenced in a study of T cells in tuberculosis (dated by TCRdb to the late 2010s). Library prep was done by the immunoSEQ multiplex PCR assay. This is the immuneACCESS table as TCRdb keeps it, with only in-frame sequences that have V and J called. A part of the clones is gone; compared with another copy, unresolved V genes explain less than half, and the rest is unexplained. The sample has tens of thousands of clones on record, more than 75% of them singletons. Of the sample, 1.5% to 2% is held by the ten largest clones. PBMC were thawed, rested overnight, stained with GMM-loaded CD1B tetramer, a Live/Dead dye and anti-CD3, and then sorted on a FACS Aria II. CD1B tetramers were loaded with C32 glucose monomycolate purified from Rhodococcus equi. The sequenced material came from CD1b-GMM tetramer-negative cells sorted from PBMCs. What this sample's cell subset or site label stands for: T cells not binding CD1B-GMM tetramer, sorted from same donor. Receptors were obtained from an adult woman with latent tuberculosis.

The V and J genes are TRBV7-9 and TRBJ2-5; the match to TRBD2 covers 11 bases. This CDR3 has 13 residues. V gave up 7 bases and J gave up 5 bases; unmatched junction bases: 3. Per germline, CDR1 SEHNR and CDR2 FQNEAQ (reference sequence). The CDR3 region has the DNA TGTGCCAGCACCGGGACTAGCGGCGAGACCCAGTACTTC. Translating gives CASTGTSGETQYF.

A single count supports this clone. The chain links TRBV2 to TRBJ2-7, with D possibly matching TRBD1 (6 bases). Germline CDR1 SNHLY, CDR2 FYNNEI. V gave up 6 bases and J gave up 3 bases, with 12 bases separating them. This CDR3 spans 13 amino acids. CDR3 sequence (DNA): TGTGCCAGCAGGCCCGACAGGTTCTACGAGCAGTACTTC. It codes for CASRPDRFYEQYF.

V is TRBV7-6 and J is TRBJ2-3, with a weak D call TRBD1 (5 bases). Germline values: CDR1 SGHVS, CDR2 FNYEAQ. The CDR3 runs to 14 residues. The ends were cut back, 5 bases at V and 5 bases at J, with 14 bases in the middle. CDR3 sequence reads: CASSLRGVGDTQYF. The DNA of the CDR3 is TGTGCCAGCAGCCTAAGGGGCGTAGGAGATACGCAGTATTTT. Looking up the rest from reference TRBV7-6 and TRBJ2-3 gives the full variable domain: GAGVSQSPRYKVTKRGQDVALRCDPISGHVSLYWYRQALGQGPEFLTYFNYEAQQDKSGLPNDRFSAERPEGSISTLTIQRTEQRDSAMYRCASSLRGVGDTQYFGPGTRLTVL.

The chain has TRBV15 and TRBJ2-3; 10 bases are shared with TRBD2. Germline CDR1 LNHNV, CDR2 YYDKDF (reference sequence). J was trimmed by 4 bases and V by 0 bases; bases with no gene match: 4. The CDR3 consists of 16 residues. The CDR3 DNA is TGTGCCACCAGCAGAGATGGGCTAGCGGGGGCAGATACGCAGTATTTT. Its protein is CATSRDGLAGADTQYF.

The chain couples TRBV7-2 to TRBJ2-7, with D perhaps TRBD2 (5 bases). The CDR3 runs 12 residues. V was clipped by 5 bases and J by 0 bases, with 5 bases between them. In germline, CDR1 is SGHTA, CDR2 FQGNSA. The CDR3 protein is CASSGSSYEQYF. The CDR3 nucleotides are TGTGCCAGCAGCGGGAGCTCCTACGAGCAGTACTTC.

The genes are TRBV27 and TRBJ1-2; weak D call: TRBD1 (5 bases). From germline, CDR1 is MNHEY and CDR2 SMNVEV (reference sequence). The V end lost 5 bases, the J end lost 4 bases, and 14 bases lay between the germline ends. The CDR3 is 14 amino acids. The CDR3 DNA follows: TGTGCCAGCAGTGGGGGACTTATTCCCTATGGCTACACCTTC. As protein: CASSGGLIPYGYTF.

The genes are TRBV6-1 and TRBJ1-2; D is ambiguous. The CDR3 runs to 14 residues. The germline gives CDR1 MNHNS, CDR2 SASEGT. Trimming removed 1 base from V and 2 bases from J, with 8 bases in between. CDR3 DNA: TGTGCCAGCAGTGAAGAGCCCGGGAACTATGGCTACACCTTC. Protein sequence: CASSEEPGNYGYTF.

This chain links TRBV4-2 with TRBJ1-2; weak D call: TRBD1 (6 bases). Trimming shortened V by 0 bases and J by 8 bases, and 13 bases separated the two germline ends. This CDR3 has 14 residues. Germline CDR1 is LGHNA and CDR2 is YNFKEQ. The CDR3 loop reads CASSQEGGASGYTF. For the CDR3, the DNA is TGTGCCAGCAGCCAAGAAGGGGGGGCGTCGGGCTACACCTTC.

V gene TRBV19 combines with J gene TRBJ2-5, with 14 bases matching TRBD2. From germline, CDR1 is LNHDA and CDR2 SQIVND (reference sequence). The CDR3 sequence is 16 residues long. V was clipped by 5 bases and J by 5 bases; unmatched bases: 7. CDR3: CASSPRLAGGWETQYF. Written as DNA, the CDR3 is TGTGCCAGTAGTCCCCGACTAGCGGGGGGGTGGGAGACCCAGTACTTC. Variable domain in full (rest from reference TRBV19 and TRBJ2-5): DGGITQSPKYLFRKEGQNVTLSCEQNLNHDAMYWYRQDPGQGLRLIYYSQIVNDFQKGDIAEGYSVSREKKESFPLTVTSAQKNPTAFYLCASSPRLAGGWETQYFGPGTRLLVL.

The chain combines TRBV7-9 with TRBJ1-5, with 7 bases fitting TRBD1. Unmatched junction bases numbered 4, after V lost 1 base and J lost 4 bases. This CDR3 is built from 15 residues. Germline lookup yields CDR1 SEHNR and CDR2 FQNEAQ (reference sequence). CDR3 amino acids: CASSLEDRQNQPQHF. CDR3 sequence (DNA): TGTGCCAGCAGCTTAGAGGACAGGCAGAATCAGCCCCAGCATTTT.

The chain employs TRBV7-6 and TRBJ2-1; TRBD2 agrees at 10 bases. The CDR3 is 15 residues long. Germline assignment: CDR1 SGHVS and CDR2 FNYEAQ. J was trimmed by 2 bases and V by 5 bases; bases with no gene match: 3. CDR3 sequence (DNA): TGTGCCAGCAGCCCTCTAGCGGGGGCCTACAATGAGCAGTTCTTC. Translated, it gives CASSPLAGAYNEQFF.

The chain is built from TRBV5-1 and TRBJ1-4, with 7 bases identical to TRBD1. This CDR3 contains 15 residues. The ends lost 4 bases at V and 0 bases at J; junction bases unmatched: 3. The V gene's germline CDR1 is SGHRS and CDR2 YFSETQ. The CDR3 DNA is TGCGCCAGCAGCGCCGGGACAGCAACTAATGAAAAACTGTTTTTT. This sequence encodes CASSAGTATNEKLFF.

The genes are TRBV7-8 and TRBJ2-2, with TRBD1 matching over 9 bases. The germline V gene encodes CDR1 SGHVS and CDR2 FQNEAQ. With 5 bases clipped from V and 3 bases from J, the junction kept 4 bases outside the gene matches. This CDR3 is 15 amino acids long. The CDR3 DNA reads TGTGCCAGCAGCCACAGGACAGGGGACACCGGGGAGCTGTTTTTT. Protein: CASSHRTGDTGELFF. Together with reference TRBV7-8 and TRBJ2-2, the CDR3 gives the full variable domain: GAGVSQSPRYKVAKRGQDVALRCDPISGHVSLFWYQQALGQGPEFLTYFQNEAQLDKSGLPSDRFFAERPEGSVSTLKIQRTQQEDSAVYLCASSHRTGDTGELFFGEGSRLTVL.

The gene calls are TRBV19 and TRBJ1-2; TRBD1 matches at 8 bases. V gave up 8 bases and J gave up 7 bases; unmatched junction bases: 12. The CDR3 is 14 residues long. The germline CDR1 and CDR2 sequences are LNHDA and SQIVND (reference sequence). CDR3: CASLSQGVKAGYTF. The CDR3, as DNA: TGTGCCAGTCTATCACAGGGGGTCAAGGCTGGCTACACCTTC.

V usage is TRBV28 and J usage is TRBJ1-3; maybe TRBD1 (5 bases). The length of the CDR3 is 14 residues. V was cut by 3 bases and J by 4 bases, with 10 bases left in between. Germline V lookup: CDR1 MDHEN, CDR2 SYDVKM. CDR3 in amino acids: CASSFLGGGNTIYF. CDR3 coding DNA: TGTGCCAGCAGTTTTTTGGGGGGGGGAAACACCATATATTTT.

The J gene is TRBJ1-1, the V gene TRBV27, with a possible D match to TRBD1 (6 bases). Germline CDR1 and CDR2: MNHEY and SMNVEV (reference sequence). CDR3 length: 13 amino acids. Trimming took 2 bases from V and 6 from J, leaving 10 bases between them. The CDR3 nucleotides read TGTGCCAGCAGTTTAAGGGGGGGCCCTGAAGCTTTCTTT. Translating it yields CASSLRGGPEAFF.

This chain connects TRBV19 to TRBJ2-2, with D possibly TRBD1 on 5 matching bases. Germline-derived CDR1 and CDR2 are LNHDA and SQIVND (reference sequence). The CDR3 runs to 13 residues. Trimming pared 2 bases from V and 6 bases from J, leaving 7 bases between. CDR3 loop: CASSIQGPGELFF. CDR3 nucleotide sequence: TGTGCCAGTAGTATACAGGGTCCCGGGGAGCTGTTTTTT.

With respect to this clone: Other nucleotide sequences from this sample produce the same CDR3. The rearrangement links TRBV19 to TRBJ1-3, with 7 bases that match TRBD1. Losses at the gene ends were 10 bases for V and 0 bases for J; bases not matched to a gene: 9. The CDR3 is 15 residues long. Germline V CDR1 and CDR2: LNHDA, SQIVND (reference sequence). The CDR3 DNA reads as TGTGCCACCAGAAAGGGACAGCTCTCTGGAAACACCATATATTTT. Protein: CATRKGQLSGNTIYF.

V is TRBV7-2 and J is TRBJ2-3; 9 nucleotides line up with TRBD2. CDR1 SGHTA and CDR2 FQGNSA come from the germline V gene. With 5 bases clipped from V and 4 bases from J, the junction kept 7 bases outside the gene matches. This CDR3 has 15 residues. CDR3 nucleotide sequence: TGTGCCAGCAGCGGGCGGGGGGGCCGGGCAGATACGCAGTATTTT. Translating gives CASSGRGGRADTQYF.

This chain connects TRBV28 to TRBJ1-2; D is ambiguous. V was trimmed by 4 bases and J by 8 bases, leaving 11 bases between them. This CDR3 has 12 residues. The germline V gene encodes CDR1 MDHEN and CDR2 SYDVKM. The CDR3 nucleotides read TGTGCCAGCAGTTCCCTCCGGCGGGGCTACACCTTC. Its protein product is CASSSLRRGYTF.

The chain carries TRBV5-4 and TRBJ1-4; no clear D gene. The germline CDR1 and CDR2 sequences are SGHNT and YYREEE (reference sequence). V dropped 0 bases and J dropped 6 bases, with 12 bases sitting between them. The CDR3 runs to 15 residues. CDR3 nucleotides: TGTGCCAGCAGCTTGGGAGGGAAGGGTGATGAAAAACTGTTTTTT. This encodes CASSLGGKGDEKLFF.